Shown below are 17 T cell receptor beta chains from a single sample sequenced in a study of cytomegalovirus exposure and HLA in healthy donors. The protocol was immunoSEQ multiplex PCR, while the TCRdb copy is restricted to in-frame clones and leaves out a portion. The table includes under 100,000 clones, approximately 96% detected once. Sequencing used PBMCs. These receptors were collected from a man aged 18 to 29 in good health and CMV-seronegative.

The chain joins TRBV7-8 to TRBJ2-2; 9 positions agree with TRBD1. The germline V gene has CDR1 SGHVS and CDR2 FQNEAQ. The CDR3 covers 17 residues. With 0 bases clipped from V and 2 bases from J, the junction kept 4 bases outside the gene matches. The CDR3 sequence is CASSLAVDRGNTGELFF. CDR3 nucleotide sequence: TGTGCCAGCAGCTTAGCGGTGGACAGGGGTAACACCGGGGAGCTGTTTTTT. Full variable domain (remainder filled in from reference TRBV7-8 and TRBJ2-2): GAGVSQSPRYKVAKRGQDVALRCDPISGHVSLFWYQQALGQGPEFLTYFQNEAQLDKSGLPSDRFFAERPEGSVSTLKIQRTQQEDSAVYLCASSLAVDRGNTGELFFGEGSRLTVL.

The chain uses TRBV11-2 and TRBJ2-7; no definite D call. V was cut by 1 base and J by 1 base, with 8 bases left in between. The CDR3 has 14 amino acids. Germline V CDR1 and CDR2: SGHAT, FQNNGV. The CDR3 DNA sequence: TGTGCCAGCAGCTTAGTCGGCAGGTCCTACGAGCAGTACGTC. Encoded protein: CASSLVGRSYEQYV.

The chain employs TRBV7-6 and TRBJ2-7; D possibly corresponds to TRBD1 (6 bases). Germline values: CDR1 SGHVS, CDR2 FNYEAQ. The CDR3 loop spans 17 amino acids. The ends were cut back, 5 bases at V and 4 bases at J, with 24 bases in the middle. The CDR3 nucleotides are TGTGCCAGCAGCGATTATCGGGACAAGAGACGAGTATACGAGCAGTACTTC. This gives the protein CASSDYRDKRRVYEQYF.

DNA for the CDR3: TGTGCCAGTAGTACCAACAGCCGGGAGACCCAGTACTTC. This translates into CASSTNSRETQYF. The chain carries TRBV19 and TRBJ2-5; D gene uncertain. The germline V gene has CDR1 LNHDA and CDR2 SQIVND (reference sequence). This CDR3 region has 13 residues. Between the trimmed V and J ends, which lost 4 bases and 5 bases, there was a span of 11 bases.

This chain connects TRBV28 to TRBJ1-4; 7 positions match TRBD1. Germline CDR1 reads MDHEN; CDR2 reads SYDVKM. Losses at the gene ends were 6 bases for V and 12 bases for J; bases not matched to a gene: 13. The CDR3 consists of 14 residues. Here the CDR3 reads CASSLTGLTGELFF. CDR3 DNA: TGTGCCAGCAGCCTGACAGGGCTCACCGGGGAACTGTTTTTT. The full variable domain, its missing parts supplied by reference TRBV28 and TRBJ1-4, is DVKVTQSSRYLVKRTGEKVFLECVQDMDHENMFWYRQDPGLGLRLIYFSYDVKMKEKGDIPEGYSVSREKKERFSLILESASTNQTSMYLCASSLTGLTGELFFGSGTQLSVL.

V usage is TRBV9 and J usage is TRBJ2-1; a possible D gene is TRBD2 (7 bases). Trimming removed 0 bases at V and 8 bases at J, with 18 bases between. Germline V CDR1 and CDR2: SGDLS, YYNGEE. The CDR3 is 16 residues long. CDR3 bases: TGTGCCAGCAGCGTAGCTGGGGGGGGGCGGGTCTATGAGCAGTTCTTC. Its protein product is CASSVAGGGRVYEQFF.

V and J are TRBV5-5 and TRBJ1-2; TRBD1 matches at 9 bases. V was pared by 4 bases and J by 7 bases, with 8 bases of the junction left unmatched. The CDR3 runs to 14 residues. Germline V CDR1 and CDR2: SGHKS, YYEKEE (reference sequence). The CDR3 DNA reads TGTGCCAGCAGCCCAATACAGGGGGCCTCTGGCTACACCTTC. It is translated as CASSPIQGASGYTF. The full variable domain, rest sourced from reference TRBV5-5 and TRBJ1-2, is DAGVTQSPTHLIKTRGQQVTLRCSPISGHKSVSWYQQVLGQGPQFIFQYYEKEERGRGNFPDRFSARQFPNYSSELNVNALLLGDSALYLCASSPIQGASGYTFGSGTRLTVV.

This chain joins TRBV27 and TRBJ2-5, with 11 bases lining up with TRBD2. Looked up from germline, CDR1 is MNHEY and CDR2 is SMNVEV (reference sequence). V shed 5 bases, J shed 7 bases, and the junction held 6 bases outside the gene matches. The CDR3 has 14 amino acids. DNA for the CDR3: TGTGCCAGCAGTGTAGCGGGAGGGCTGGGGACCCAGTACTTC. Protein product: CASSVAGGLGTQYF.

The chain employs TRBV9 and TRBJ2-1; 9 bases agree with TRBD2. The CDR3 has 15 amino acids. V was pared by 0 bases and J by 10 bases, with 8 bases of the junction left unmatched. Germline loops: CDR1 SGDLS, CDR2 YYNGEE. The CDR3 loop reads CASSVGGTSRGEQFF. DNA of the CDR3: TGTGCCAGCAGCGTAGGGGGGACTAGCAGAGGAGAGCAGTTCTTC.

The chain recombines TRBV28 with TRBJ2-7, with D unclear. CDR3 length: 11 amino acids. With 9 bases removed from V and 4 bases from J, the gap between germline ends came to 10 bases. The germline CDR1 and CDR2 sequences are MDHEN and SYDVKM. CDR3 residues: CASSSEYEQYV. As DNA, the CDR3 is TGTGCCAGTTCTTCGGAGTACGAGCAGTACGTC.

This clone appeared once. V and J are TRBV7-9 and TRBJ1-2, with 11 bases that match TRBD1. With V trimmed by 0 bases and J by 4 bases, 7 bases remained unmatched. Looked up from germline, CDR1 is SEHNR and CDR2 is FQNEAQ (reference sequence). CDR3 length: 17 residues. The CDR3 protein is CASSLAGQGADLYGYTF. CDR3 in DNA: TGTGCCAGCAGCTTAGCCGGACAGGGGGCAGACCTCTATGGCTACACCTTC.

The gene calls are TRBV6-5 and TRBJ2-2; D not certain. The CDR3 loop spans 14 amino acids. Germline lookup yields CDR1 MNHEY and CDR2 SVGAGI. V lost 6 bases and J lost 1, with 9 bases in between. CDR3 DNA sequence: TGTGCCAGCAGCCGAACACAGAACACCGGGGAGCTGTTTTTT. Its protein is CASSRTQNTGELFF.

The genes are TRBV5-1 and TRBJ2-7, with 12 positions matching TRBD2. V gave up 3 bases and J gave up 4 bases; unmatched junction bases: 11. This CDR3 contains 17 residues. In germline, CDR1 is SGHRS, CDR2 YFSETQ. The CDR3 sequence: CASSWETSGSIGYEQYF. The DNA of the CDR3 is TGCGCCAGCAGCTGGGAGACTAGCGGGAGTATAGGTTACGAGCAGTACTTC. The whole variable domain, filled in from reference TRBV5-1 and TRBJ2-7, reads KAGVTQTPRYLIKTRGQQVTLSCSPISGHRSVSWYQQTPGQGLQFLFEYFSETQRNKGNFPGRFSGRQFSNSRSEMNVSTLELGDSALYLCASSWETSGSIGYEQYFGPGTRLTVT.

J is TRBJ2-7 and V is TRBV5-4; the match to TRBD2 covers 8 bases. V lost 1 base to trimming and J lost 0 bases; unmatched junction nucleotides: 0. The CDR3 has 14 amino acids. Germline V gene lookup returns CDR1 SGHNT and CDR2 YYREEE (reference sequence). The CDR3: CASSLSGSSYEQYF. The CDR3 bases are TGTGCCAGCAGCTTGAGCGGGAGCTCCTACGAGCAGTACTTC. The full variable domain, in which reference TRBV5-4 and TRBJ2-7 provide the parts outside the CDR3, is ETGVTQSPTHLIKTRGQQVTLRCSSQSGHNTVSWYQQALGQGPQFIFQYYREEENGRGNFPPRFSGLQFPNYSSELNVNALELDDSALYLCASSLSGSSYEQYFGPGTRLTVT.

This clone was detected once. The genes are TRBV4-1 and TRBJ2-1; TRBD2 matches at 8 bases. The germline CDR1 and CDR2 sequences are MGHRA and YSYEKL. This CDR3 region has 13 residues. Trimming removed 4 bases from V and 5 bases from J; junction bases left unmatched: 1. The CDR3 loop reads CASSRGRNNEQFF. The CDR3 nucleotides are TGCGCCAGCAGCCGCGGGAGGAACAATGAGCAGTTCTTC.

J is TRBJ2-1 and V is TRBV30, with a tentative D call TRBD2 (5 bases). V was clipped by 0 bases and J by 10 bases, with 7 bases between them. Per the germline V gene, CDR1 is GTSNPN and CDR2 is SVGIG (reference sequence). This CDR3 is built from 11 residues. Here the CDR3 reads CAWSVEREQFF. The DNA for the CDR3 is TGTGCCTGGAGTGTCGAGCGGGAGCAGTTCTTC.

This chain joins TRBV25-1 and TRBJ2-2; TRBD1 agrees at 9 bases. Germline V gene data show CDR1 as MGHDK and CDR2 as SYGVNS. V shed 4 bases and J 5 bases; nucleotides not matched to a gene: 8. The CDR3 spans 16 residues. The CDR3 loop reads CASSAAGQGGTGELFF. As DNA, the CDR3 is TGTGCCAGCAGTGCGGCGGGACAGGGTGGGACCGGGGAGCTGTTTTTT. Drawing the rest from reference TRBV25-1 and TRBJ2-2, the complete variable domain is EADIYQTPRYLVIGTGKKITLECSQTMGHDKMYWYQQDPGMELHLIHYSYGVNSTEKGDLSSESTVSRIRTEHFPLTLESARPSHTSQYLCASSAAGQGGTGELFFGEGSRLTVL.